This entry lists 23 T cell receptor beta chains sequenced from one sample in a study of blood T cells in healthy people across ages. For the second PCR, which ran for about 7 to 11 cycles, a sample-barcoded 5' primer and a J-beta primer mix were used. Each CDR3 protein is one row after TCRdb ran MiXCR on the 5' RACE reads. Of some 560,000 distinct CDR3 sequences in the sample, about 28% were seen once. These data were also filed under a second study, of T cells of mothers and their children.

The sample consisted of blood. These receptors were collected from a boy younger than 10 in good health.

The J gene is TRBJ2-1, the V gene TRBV6-5; TRBD1 is a possible D gene (6 bases). The end of the DNA aligns better with TRBJ2-7, so the J call may be wrong. The CDR3 is made up of 14 amino acids. The germline gives CDR1 MNHEY, CDR2 SVGAGI. CDR3: CASSPGHMAYEQYF. In nucleotides, the CDR3 is TGTGCCAGTTCACCGGGACATATGGCCTACGAGCAGTACTTC.

This clonotype showed up just once. This rearrangement joins TRBV12-3 or TRBV12-4 to TRBJ2-2, with 13 bases matching TRBD2. V shed 9 bases, J shed 7 bases, and the junction held 8 bases outside the gene matches. The CDR3 totals 15 residues. DNA of the CDR3: TGTGCCAGTTTACCGGGACTAGCGGGGATCGGGGAGCTGTTTTTT. It encodes CASLPGLAGIGELFF.

This clonotype was detected a few times. The chain carries TRBV30 and TRBJ2-5; D is unresolved. The J call is uncertain, as TRBJ2-1 better fits the DNA end. CDR1 is GTSNPN, CDR2 SVGIG, per germline (reference sequence). This CDR3 spans 11 amino acids. CDR3 in DNA: TGTGCCTGGAGTGTACTGGGTGAGCAGTTCTTC. Translating gives CAWSVLGEQFF.

V gene TRBV7-6 combines with J gene TRBJ2-7; 7 bases fit TRBD1. The J call may be in error: the DNA end matches TRBJ2-1 better. Germline CDR1 reads SGHVS; CDR2 reads FNYEAQ. This CDR3 contains 13 residues. The CDR3 DNA follows: TGTGCCAGCGGAAAGACAGGGCCTGGTGAGCAGTTCTTC. It translates to CASGKTGPGEQFF.

This clonotype was observed a handful of times. The chain combines TRBV20-1 with TRBJ2-7; D is possibly TRBD2 (5 bases). The CDR3 sequence is 11 residues long. Germline values: CDR1 DFQATT, CDR2 SNEGSKA (reference sequence). The CDR3 DNA reads TGCAGCACAGACGGCGGGCACGAGCAGTACTTC. Protein sequence: CSTDGGHEQYF.

V usage is TRBV5-5 and J usage is TRBJ2-5; D may correspond to TRBD1 or TRBD2 (5 bases each). Trimming removed 1 base from V and 5 bases from J, with 12 bases in between. The CDR3 consists of 14 residues. Germline-derived CDR1 and CDR2 are SGHKS and YYEKEE (reference sequence). CDR3 sequence reads: CASSLRDLGETQYF. CDR3 bases: TGTGCCAGCAGCTTGAGGGACCTGGGGGAGACCCAGTACTTC.

The genes are TRBV20-1 and TRBJ1-4; TRBD1 matches at 10 bases. This CDR3 has 14 amino acids. The V segment lost 2 bases and the J segment 5 bases; nucleotides outside the gene matches: 2. Per the germline V gene, CDR1 is DFQATT and CDR2 is SNEGSKA (reference sequence). The CDR3 is CSARWDRGNEKLFF. CDR3 nucleotide sequence: TGCAGTGCTAGATGGGACAGGGGAAATGAAAAACTGTTTTTT.

This chain links TRBV29-1 with TRBJ2-4; a weak D match, TRBD1 (5 bases). Trimming removed 4 bases from V and 5 bases from J, with 9 bases in between. This CDR3 has 12 amino acids. The germline V gene encodes CDR1 SQVTM and CDR2 ANQGSEA. The DNA for the CDR3 is TGCAGCGTTGGCCCGACAGAAAACATTCAGTACTTC. It encodes CSVGPTENIQYF.

J is TRBJ1-2 and V is TRBV29-1; D is possibly TRBD1 (5 bases). The CDR3 length is 12 residues. V was trimmed by 0 bases and J by 6 bases, leaving 8 bases between them. CDR1 SQVTM and CDR2 ANQGSEA come from the germline V gene. CDR3 loop: CSVEDRGDGYTF. CDR3 DNA sequence: TGCAGCGTTGAAGATCGGGGGGATGGCTACACCTTC.

This clonotype has more than one count but fewer than ten. V usage is TRBV19 and J usage is TRBJ2-7, with D maybe TRBD1 (6 bases). Germline V lookup: CDR1 LNHDA, CDR2 SQIVND (reference sequence). CDR3 length: 14 residues. V was pared by 4 bases and J by 6 bases, with 16 bases between. This CDR3 reads CASSRGLDIGEQYF. The DNA for the CDR3 is TGTGCCAGTAGTAGGGGGCTAGATATCGGCGAGCAGTACTTC.

The V gene is TRBV27, the J gene TRBJ2-2, with 7 bases that match TRBD2. Germline trimming cut 4 bases from V and 2 bases from J; bases unmatched to any gene: 10. This CDR3 has 17 residues. Germline CDR1 is MNHEY and CDR2 is SMNVEV (reference sequence). The CDR3 nucleotides read TGTGCCAGCAGTTCCTCATTCCTAGCGGCTAACACCGGGGAGCTGTTTTTT. Protein sequence: CASSSSFLAANTGELFF.

In this sample, this clonotype turned up a few times. This chain connects TRBV20-1 to TRBJ2-1; D remains ambiguous. The V gene lost 1 base and the J gene lost 8 bases, with 3 bases spanning the gap. From germline, CDR1 is DFQATT and CDR2 SNEGSKA (reference sequence). This CDR3 contains 10 residues. The DNA for the CDR3 is TGCAGTGCTAGAGTCGATGAGCAGTTCTTC. Its translation is CSARVDEQFF.

Of note for this clonotype: A junction boundary mismatches the germline segment, possibly from a read error. The chain uses TRBV29-1 and TRBJ2-5; either TRBD1 or TRBD2 may fit D (5 bases each). From germline, CDR1 is SQVTM and CDR2 ANQGSEA. The CDR3 is 12 residues long. This chain's CDR3 is CSVDQGYNERFF. In DNA, the CDR3 is TGCAGCGTTGATCAGGGTTACAATGAGCGGTTCTTC.

This chain uses TRBV6-5 with TRBJ2-3; 7 bases line up with TRBD1. Per the germline V gene, CDR1 is MNHEY and CDR2 is SVGAGI. The CDR3 sequence is 15 residues long. Losses at the gene ends were 6 bases for V and 7 bases for J; bases not matched to a gene: 13. In DNA form, the CDR3 reads TGTGCCAGCAGCTCGCGTCGGACAGGACGGTATACGCAGTATTTT. This gives the protein CASSSRRTGRYTQYF.

The chain is built from TRBV4-3 and TRBJ2-7; D is perhaps TRBD1 (6 bases). V was cut by 0 bases and J by 2 bases, with 11 bases left in between. The CDR3 has 15 amino acids. The V gene's germline CDR1 is LGHNA and CDR2 YSLEER. CDR3 sequence reads: CASSQEIQGAYEQYF. DNA for the CDR3: TGCGCCAGCAGCCAAGAAATACAGGGAGCCTACGAGCAGTACTTC.

For this clonotype: At one end, the junction sequence differs from germline, possibly due to a read error. The chain uses TRBV7-2 and TRBJ2-5; D ambiguous. The DNA end favors TRBJ2-7, so the J call may be wrong. This CDR3 has 14 residues. From germline, CDR1 is SGHTA and CDR2 FQGNSA. CDR3 region: CPSSLYLEAYEQYF. CDR3 nucleotide sequence: TGTCCCAGCAGCTTATATCTCGAGGCCTACGAGCAGTACTTC.

This rearrangement joins TRBV6-5 to TRBJ2-2; TRBD2 matches 7 bases. Unmatched junction bases numbered 6, after V lost 2 bases and J lost 6 bases. Germline loops: CDR1 MNHEY, CDR2 SVGAGI. CDR3 length: 15 residues. DNA for the CDR3: TGTGCCAGCAGTTACGGCGGGAGTGGTGCCGGGGAGCTGTTTTTT. This gives the protein CASSYGGSGAGELFF.

This chain links TRBV5-4 with TRBJ2-1, with D tentatively TRBD2 (6 bases). The germline CDR1 and CDR2 sequences are SGHNT and YYREEE (reference sequence). The CDR3 sequence is 14 residues long. Trimming cost V 4 bases and J 8 bases, with 16 bases left between them. The CDR3 region is CASSPGGWSDEQFF. In DNA form, the CDR3 reads TGTGCCAGCAGCCCCGGGGGTTGGTCAGATGAGCAGTTCTTC. Full variable domain (outside the CDR3, taken from reference TRBV5-4 and TRBJ2-1): ETGVTQSPTHLIKTRGQQVTLRCSSQSGHNTVSWYQQALGQGPQFIFQYYREEENGRGNFPPRFSGLQFPNYSSELNVNALELDDSALYLCASSPGGWSDEQFFGPGTRLTVL.

This sequence joins TRBV6-1 and TRBJ1-2; D perhaps matches TRBD1 (6 bases). Trimming took off 1 base at V and 3 bases at J, with 15 bases between the two ends. The germline gives CDR1 MNHNS, CDR2 SASEGT. The CDR3 has 16 amino acids. DNA for the CDR3: TGTGCCAGCAGTGAAGTCGGGGGGGCCCCACACTATGGCTACACCTTC. Encoded protein: CASSEVGGAPHYGYTF.

This clonotype showed up many times. Sequence at one end of the junction differs from germline and may be a read error. The genes are TRBV7-7 and TRBJ2-5; 9 positions match TRBD1. Germline V gene data show CDR1 as SSHAT and CDR2 as FNYEAQ (reference sequence). The CDR3 is 13 amino acids. CDR3 sequence: CASSFGQGKTQYF. The CDR3 DNA is TGTGCTAGCAGCTTCGGACAGGGGAAGACCCAGTACTTC. The full variable domain, in which reference TRBV7-7 and TRBJ2-5 provide the parts outside the CDR3, is GAGVSQSPRYKVTKRGQDVTLRCDPISSHATLYWYQQALGQGPEFLTYFNYEAQPDKSGLPSDRFSAERPEGSISTLTIQRTEQRDSAMYRCASSFGQGKTQYFGPGTRLLVL.

This clonotype was counted a few times. This sequence joins TRBV7-2 and TRBJ1-1; D call uncertain. Germline CDR1 SGHTA, CDR2 FQGNSA. CDR3 length: 14 residues. The ends were cut back, 4 bases at V and 0 bases at J, with 9 bases in the middle. The DNA of the CDR3 is TGTGCCAGCAGCTCCGCCCGGCTGAACACTGAAGCTTTCTTT. This codes for CASSSARLNTEAFF. The complete variable domain, with remaining parts taken from reference TRBV7-2 and TRBJ1-1, reads GAGVSQSPSNKVTEKGKDVELRCDPISGHTALYWYRQSLGQGLEFLIYFQGNSAPDKSGLPSDRFSAERTGGSVSTLTIQRTQQEDSAVYLCASSSARLNTEAFFGQGTRLTVV.

This clonotype was counted only a few times. The V gene is TRBV6-5, the J gene TRBJ2-2, with D perhaps TRBD2 (5 bases). CDR1 is MNHEY and CDR2 is SVGAGI in the germline V gene. The CDR3 extends over 16 amino acids. The V gene lost 0 bases and the J gene lost 2 bases, with 10 bases spanning the gap. CDR3 sequence: CASSYSPSPNTGELFF. CDR3 nucleotides: TGTGCCAGCAGTTACTCGCCTAGCCCCAACACCGGGGAGCTGTTTTTT.

The CDR3 coding sequence is TGTGCCAGCAGCTTAACGGGGCAGGGAGGGACTGAAGCTTTCTTT. Residues: CASSLTGQGGTEAFF. This chain connects TRBV5-5 to TRBJ1-1, with a weak D call TRBD1 (5 bases). Germline lookup yields CDR1 SGHKS and CDR2 YYEKEE (reference sequence). The CDR3 loop spans 15 amino acids. Trimming cost V 2 bases and J 5 bases, with 16 bases left between them.